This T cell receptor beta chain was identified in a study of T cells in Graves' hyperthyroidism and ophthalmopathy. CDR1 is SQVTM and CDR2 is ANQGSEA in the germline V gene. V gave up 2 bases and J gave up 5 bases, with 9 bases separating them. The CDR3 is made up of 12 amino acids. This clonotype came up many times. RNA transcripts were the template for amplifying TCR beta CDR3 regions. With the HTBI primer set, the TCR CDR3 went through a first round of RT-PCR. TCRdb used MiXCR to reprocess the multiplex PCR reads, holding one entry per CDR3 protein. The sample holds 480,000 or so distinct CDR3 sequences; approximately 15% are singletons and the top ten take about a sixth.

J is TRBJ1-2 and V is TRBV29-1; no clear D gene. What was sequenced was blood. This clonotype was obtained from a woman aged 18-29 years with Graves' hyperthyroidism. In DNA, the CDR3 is TGCAGCGTTGAACCGCCCGGGTATGGCTACACCTTC. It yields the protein CSVEPPGYGYTF.